This TCR beta chain was found in a study of blood T cells in healthy people across ages. Every participating donor contributed roughly 11 milliliters of peripheral blood through a draw. It was with a sample-barcoded 5' primer and a J-beta primer mix that a second PCR of roughly 6 to 11 cycles was run. Each cDNA molecule received a tag from a template-switch adaptor that had 12 random nucleotides. Using its own MiXCR run on the 5' RACE reads, TCRdb lists one record per CDR3 protein. The sample consists of more than 1,400,000 distinct CDR3 sequences, approximately 40% of them appearing once. This clonotype was seen a few times. Looked up from germline, CDR1 is SGHRS and CDR2 is YFSETQ. The CDR3 has 14 amino acids. V gave up 4 bases and J gave up 7 bases, with 17 bases separating them.

Sequencing was performed on blood. The chain carries TRBV5-1 and TRBJ1-2, with D perhaps matching TRBD1 (6 bases). This receptor was taken from a woman between 18 and 29 years old in good health. This CDR3 is CASSPGQFLSGYTF. CDR3 coding DNA: TGCGCCAGCAGCCCGGGACAATTTTTGTCTGGCTACACCTTC.